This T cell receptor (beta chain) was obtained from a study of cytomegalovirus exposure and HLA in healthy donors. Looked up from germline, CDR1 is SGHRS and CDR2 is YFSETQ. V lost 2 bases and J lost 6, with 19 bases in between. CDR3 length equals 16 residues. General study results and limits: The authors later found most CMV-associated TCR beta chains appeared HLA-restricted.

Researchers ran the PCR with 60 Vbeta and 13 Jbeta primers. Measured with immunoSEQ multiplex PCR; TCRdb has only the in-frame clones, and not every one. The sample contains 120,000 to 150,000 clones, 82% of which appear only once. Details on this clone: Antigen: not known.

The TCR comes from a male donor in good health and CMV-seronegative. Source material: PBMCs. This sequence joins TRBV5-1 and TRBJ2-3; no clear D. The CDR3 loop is CASSFHTLANPDTQYF. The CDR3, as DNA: TGCGCCAGCAGCTTCCATACGTTGGCAAACCCTGATACGCAGTATTTT.